One and the same sample provided the 9 T cell receptor beta chains below, sequenced in a study of T cells in Graves' hyperthyroidism and ophthalmopathy (dated by TCRdb to about 2019). Library construction relied on multiplex PCR. Data came from an Illumina HiSeq 2000. TCR beta CDR3 regions were amplified from RNA transcripts. The TCR CDR3 was subjected to a first round of RT-PCR using the HTBI primer set and the Qiagen OneStep RT-PCR kit. TCRdb passed the public sequencing reads through fastp at Q25 and MiXCR, retaining productive beta sequences. Records with the same CDR3 protein are collapsed into one entry carrying the most frequent genes and DNA. This sample has 300,000 or so distinct CDR3 sequences in its table, and 21% of those were observed once. The ten largest clones add up to 50% of the sample. What was sequenced was blood. The receptor source for this set is a woman aged 45-60 years with Graves' hyperthyroidism.

The chain has TRBV20-1 and TRBJ1-5; 10 nucleotides line up with TRBD1. The CDR3 loop spans 17 amino acids. Germline values: CDR1 DFQATT, CDR2 SNEGSKA (reference sequence). Trimming cost V 5 bases and J 6 bases; bases outside gene matches: 16. CDR3 in amino acids: CSAPPASGTGDSQPQHF. CDR3 sequence (DNA): TGCAGTGCTCCACCCGCGAGCGGGACAGGGGATTCTCAGCCCCAGCATTTT.

This clonotype has ten or more counts. The chain carries TRBV9 and TRBJ1-1, with D possibly matching TRBD1 (6 bases). V lost 3 bases and J lost 2, with 14 bases in between. CDR3 length: 15 residues. Germline V gene sequence: CDR1 SGDLS, CDR2 YYNGEE. The CDR3 here is CASSASPRGNTEAFF. In DNA, the CDR3 is TGTGCCAGCAGCGCCAGCCCCAGGGGCAACACTGAAGCTTTCTTT. The whole variable domain, remainder taken from reference TRBV9 and TRBJ1-1, is DSGVTQTPKHLITATGQRVTLRCSPRSGDLSVYWYQQSLDQGLQFLIQYYNGEERAKGNILERFSAQQFPDLHSELNLSSLELGDSALYFCASSASPRGNTEAFFGQGTRLTVV.

This clonotype was seen at least ten times. CDR3 in amino acids: CASSYSRGQGNYGYTF. In DNA, the CDR3 is TGTGCCAGCAGTTACTCGAGGGGACAGGGCAACTATGGCTACACCTTC. This chain joins TRBV6-6 and TRBJ1-2; TRBD1 matches 9 bases. From germline, CDR1 is MNHNY and CDR2 SVGAGI (reference sequence). This CDR3 region has 16 residues. Trimming at V came to 0 bases and at J to 2 bases, leaving 4 bases not matched to a gene.

This clonotype was observed many times. The rearrangement uses TRBV7-2 and TRBJ2-1; 8 positions agree with TRBD1. CDR3 size: 15 residues. Per germline, CDR1 SGHTA and CDR2 FQGNSA. The V and J ends lost 6 bases and 7 bases, in that order; junction bases with no gene match: 11. The CDR3, as DNA: TGTGCCAGCAGTTCCGGGACAGGAATTCGGAATGAGCAGTTCTTC. Protein: CASSSGTGIRNEQFF.

This clonotype was counted many times. This chain connects TRBV6-2 or TRBV6-3 to TRBJ1-2; no clear D. The length of the CDR3 is 16 residues. The germline gives CDR1 MNHEY, CDR2 SVGEGT. V lost 2 bases and J lost 2, with 15 bases in between. The CDR3 bases are TGTGCCAGCAGTTACCGGCCTTCCCGGAGAAACTATGGCTACACCTTC. The encoded protein is CASSYRPSRRNYGYTF.

This clonotype has only a few counts. The chain combines TRBV3-1 with TRBJ2-2; 12 nucleotides align to TRBD2. CDR1 is LGHDT, CDR2 YNNKEL, per germline (reference sequence). After removal of 4 bases from V and 6 bases from J, the junction contained 9 bases not matched to a gene. CDR3 length equals 17 residues. The CDR3 DNA reads TGTGCCAGCAGCCGTCGACTAGCGGGGGCCGGCCCCGGGGAGCTGTTTTTT. It is translated as CASSRRLAGAGPGELFF.

The chain has TRBV6-1 and TRBJ2-3, with unresolved D. CDR1 is MNHNS, CDR2 SASEGT, per germline. This CDR3 spans 13 amino acids. Trimming pared 5 bases from V and 5 bases from J, leaving 11 bases between. The CDR3 nucleotides read TGTGCCAGCAGTCGAACGTGGGAAGATACGCAGTATTTT. This gives the protein CASSRTWEDTQYF.

This clonotype has at least ten counts. The chain recombines TRBV20-1 with TRBJ1-5; D unclear. CDR1 and CDR2 from the germline V gene are DFQATT and SNEGSKA (reference sequence). CDR3 length: 12 amino acids. With 6 bases removed from V and 5 bases from J, the gap between germline ends came to 11 bases. CDR3 amino acids: CSAPIGHQPQHF. DNA of the CDR3: TGCAGTGCGCCCATAGGCCATCAGCCCCAGCATTTT.

The chain employs TRBV2 and TRBJ2-7; 10 nucleotides line up with TRBD2. The V gene's germline CDR1 is SNHLY and CDR2 FYNNEI. V shed 7 bases, J shed 4 bases, and the junction held 7 bases outside the gene matches. The CDR3 runs 14 residues. The CDR3 nucleotides are TGTGCCAGCAAACCGGGACTAGCGCGTTACGAGCAGTACTTC. It codes for CASKPGLARYEQYF.